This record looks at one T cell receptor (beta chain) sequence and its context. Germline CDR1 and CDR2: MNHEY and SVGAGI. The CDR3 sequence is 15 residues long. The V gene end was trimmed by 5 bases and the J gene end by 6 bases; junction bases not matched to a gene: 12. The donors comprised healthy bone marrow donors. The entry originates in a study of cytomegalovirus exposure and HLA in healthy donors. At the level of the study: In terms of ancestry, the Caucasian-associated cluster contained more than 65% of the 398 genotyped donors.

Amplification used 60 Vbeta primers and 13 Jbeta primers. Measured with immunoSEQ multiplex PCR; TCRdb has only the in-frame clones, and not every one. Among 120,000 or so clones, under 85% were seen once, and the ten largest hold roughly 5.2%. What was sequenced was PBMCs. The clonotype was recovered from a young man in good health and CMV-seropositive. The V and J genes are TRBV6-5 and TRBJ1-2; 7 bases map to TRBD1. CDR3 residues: CASSRVLGGADGYTF. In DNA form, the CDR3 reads TGTGCCAGCAGTAGAGTCCTAGGGGGCGCAGATGGCTACACCTTC.